Listed below are T cell receptor beta chains from one sample, sequenced in a study of T-cell memory formation after mild COVID-19. TCRdb reprocessed the 5' RACE reads via MiXCR and lists one record per CDR3 protein. The repertoire holds about 240,000 distinct CDR3 sequences, with approximately 9% as singletons. Sequencing input: PBMCs or a T cell subset sorted from them (not recorded which). These receptors all stem from a man aged 18 to 30 who had mild COVID-19 (a few samples of this study predate the infection). Cell type and time point are not known. Both conserved end residues are part of each CDR3. Each record gives: clone size, D gene, J gene, V gene, CDR3 DNA, CDR3 protein. A D gene is named only where the DNA matches it firmly. A clone size is listed for some rows: how often the clone was seen (once, few, many), or a class if it is expanded.

abundance: few
d_gene: .
j_gene: TRBJ2-7
v_gene: TRBV3-1
CDR3nt: TGTGCCAGCAGCCCCCGGAGGGCTAGATCCTACGAGCAGTACTTC
CDR3aa: CASSPRRARSYEQYF

abundance: few
d_gene: .
j_gene: TRBJ1-1
v_gene: TRBV6-2/TRBV6-3
CDR3nt: TGTGCCAGCAGTTATACCGTTCGCACTGAAGCTTTCTTT
CDR3aa: CASSYTVRTEAFF

abundance: many
d_gene: TRBD1
j_gene: TRBJ2-5
v_gene: TRBV5-1
CDR3nt: TGCGCCAGCAGCGGAACCGGGACAGGGGGGGCGGAGACCCAGTACTTC
CDR3aa: CASSGTGTGGAETQYF

abundance: few
d_gene: .
j_gene: TRBJ2-7
v_gene: TRBV20-1
CDR3nt: TGCAGTGGGTCCGGTGTCTACGAGCAGTACTTC
CDR3aa: CSGSGVYEQYF

abundance: few
d_gene: .
j_gene: TRBJ2-3
v_gene: TRBV7-2
CDR3nt: TGTGACAGCAGCCCCCTGTTGGCGACAGATACGCAGTATTTT
CDR3aa: CDSSPLLATDTQYF

abundance: many
d_gene: .
j_gene: TRBJ2-5
v_gene: TRBV5-1
CDR3nt: TGCGCCAGCAGCTTCGGGTCAGCGGAGACCCAGTACTTC
CDR3aa: CASSFGSAETQYF

abundance: few
d_gene: .
j_gene: TRBJ2-6
v_gene: TRBV4-3
CDR3nt: TGCGCCAGCAGCCTCGAGAGGGGAACTGGGGCCAACGTCCTGACTTTC
CDR3aa: CASSLERGTGANVLTF

abundance: .
d_gene: .
j_gene: TRBJ2-2
v_gene: TRBV2
CDR3nt: TGTGCCAGCAGTGAACAGGGTTTTCTGGCCGGGGAGCTGTTTTTT
CDR3aa: CASSEQGFLAGELFF

abundance: .
d_gene: .
j_gene: TRBJ2-3
v_gene: TRBV5-1
CDR3nt: TGCGCCAGCAGCGAGACAACTAGCACAGATACGCAGTATTTT
CDR3aa: CASSETTSTDTQYF

abundance: .
d_gene: TRBD1
j_gene: TRBJ1-5
v_gene: TRBV28
CDR3nt: TGTGCCAGCAGTTTAAACAGGGGAGCGAGCAATCAGCCCCAGCATTTT
CDR3aa: CASSLNRGASNQPQHF

abundance: .
d_gene: .
j_gene: TRBJ2-4
v_gene: TRBV7-2
CDR3nt: TGTGCCAGCAGCTGGGACACAGGGGAGGGCATTCAGTACTTC
CDR3aa: CASSWDTGEGIQYF

abundance: .
d_gene: TRBD2
j_gene: TRBJ2-3
v_gene: TRBV7-9
CDR3nt: TGTGCCAGCAGCACCCGGACTAGCCTATTCACAGATACGCAGTATTTT
CDR3aa: CASSTRTSLFTDTQYF

abundance: many
d_gene: .
j_gene: TRBJ2-6
v_gene: TRBV5-5
CDR3nt: TGTGCCAGCAGCTTAGAAGCCTCTGGGGCCAACGTCCTGACTTTC
CDR3aa: CASSLEASGANVLTF

abundance: few
d_gene: .
j_gene: TRBJ2-2
v_gene: TRBV11-3
CDR3nt: TGTGCCAGCAGTCAAAGGGGGTCGAACACCGGGGAGCTGTTTTTT
CDR3aa: CASSQRGSNTGELFF

abundance: few
d_gene: .
j_gene: TRBJ1-2
v_gene: TRBV2
CDR3nt: TGTGCCAGCATTAGGAACTATGGCTACACCTTC
CDR3aa: CASIRNYGYTF

abundance: few
d_gene: .
j_gene: TRBJ1-2
v_gene: TRBV9
CDR3nt: TGTGCCAGCAGCGCCCGGTCAGATTTTGGCTACACCTTC
CDR3aa: CASSARSDFGYTF

abundance: many
d_gene: TRBD2
j_gene: TRBJ2-3
v_gene: TRBV7-2
CDR3nt: TGTGCCAGCAGCCTAGCGGGGTCAGATACGCAGTATTTT
CDR3aa: CASSLAGSDTQYF

abundance: few
d_gene: TRBD1
j_gene: TRBJ1-5
v_gene: TRBV2
CDR3nt: TGTGCCAGCAGTTACAGGGGGTATCAGCCCCAGCATTTT
CDR3aa: CASSYRGYQPQHF

abundance: many
d_gene: .
j_gene: TRBJ1-2
v_gene: TRBV5-1
CDR3nt: TGCGCCAGCAGCTTGGATGGAAATAACTATGGCTACACCTTC
CDR3aa: CASSLDGNNYGYTF

abundance: few
d_gene: .
j_gene: TRBJ1-4
v_gene: TRBV14
CDR3nt: TGTGCCAGCAGCCATTGGGCGGATGAAAAACTGTTTTTT
CDR3aa: CASSHWADEKLFF

abundance: many
d_gene: .
j_gene: TRBJ2-5
v_gene: TRBV6-5
CDR3nt: TGTGCCAGTCGGACGGGCTGGGAGACCCAGTACTTC
CDR3aa: CASRTGWETQYF

abundance: few
d_gene: .
j_gene: TRBJ2-3
v_gene: TRBV4-2
CDR3nt: TGTGCCAGCAGCCATTCGGGAGAAGATACGCAGTATTTT
CDR3aa: CASSHSGEDTQYF

abundance: .
d_gene: TRBD1
j_gene: TRBJ2-3
v_gene: TRBV7-6
CDR3nt: TGTGCCAGCAGCTTTGACAGGGGAATTACACCAGATACGCAGTATTTT
CDR3aa: CASSFDRGITPDTQYF

abundance: few
d_gene: TRBD2
j_gene: TRBJ2-5
v_gene: TRBV27
CDR3nt: TGTGCCAGCAGCCCCGGGACTAGCGCTGAAGAGACCCAGTACTTC
CDR3aa: CASSPGTSAEETQYF

abundance: .
d_gene: .
j_gene: TRBJ1-1
v_gene: TRBV5-1
CDR3nt: TGCGCCAGCAGCCCCGTGTTGGGGGTGAACACTGAAGCTTTCTTT
CDR3aa: CASSPVLGVNTEAFF